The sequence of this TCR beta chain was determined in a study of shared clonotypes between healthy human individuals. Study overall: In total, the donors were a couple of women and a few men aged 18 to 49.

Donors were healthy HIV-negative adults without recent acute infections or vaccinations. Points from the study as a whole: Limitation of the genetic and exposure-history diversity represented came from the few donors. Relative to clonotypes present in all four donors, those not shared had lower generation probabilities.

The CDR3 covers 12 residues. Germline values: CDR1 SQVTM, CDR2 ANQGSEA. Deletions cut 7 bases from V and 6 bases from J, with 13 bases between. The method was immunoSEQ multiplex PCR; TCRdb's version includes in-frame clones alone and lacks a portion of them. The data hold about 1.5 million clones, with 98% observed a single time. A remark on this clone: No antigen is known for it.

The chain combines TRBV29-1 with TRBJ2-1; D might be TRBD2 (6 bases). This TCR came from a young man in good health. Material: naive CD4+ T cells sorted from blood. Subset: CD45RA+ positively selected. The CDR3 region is CSARRAGNEQFF. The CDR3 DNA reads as TGCAGCGCCCGGAGGGCCGGCAATGAGCAGTTCTTC.